This TCR beta chain came from a study of metastatic and nonmetastatic thyroid tumors. All patients were untreated before thyroid surgery. CDR3 length: 12 residues. The germline V gene has CDR1 SGHVS and CDR2 FNYEAQ. The J segment lost 13 bases and the V segment lost 4 bases, leaving 4 bases of the junction unmatched. Authors' data handling: Clinicopathological groups supplied CDR3 differences that were used to build a distant-metastasis classifier for papillary thyroid cancer. TCRdb reassembled clones from the PCR reads with MiXCR. These V and J calls derive from TCRdb rather than the authors' analysis. Here the sample spans about 14,000 clones, approximately 30% being singletons.

The sample comprised tumor tissue. This chain joins TRBV7-6 and TRBJ1-6, with 7 positions matching TRBD1. The TCR sequence derives from a female donor with papillary thyroid cancer or a benign thyroid nodule (not recorded which). Some clones in this sample may be carry-over from other donors' samples. The CDR3 here is CASSSTTGPLHF. Written as DNA, the CDR3 is TGTGCCAGCAGCTCCACGACAGGGCCCCTCCACTTT.